The next 22 T cell receptor beta chains were all read from a single sample in a study of shared clonotypes between healthy human individuals. The repertoire was sequenced with immunoSEQ multiplex PCR; TCRdb's copy has only in-frame clones and lacks some. This sample has 700,000 to 950,000 clones; approximately 96% occur once, and the top ten carry around 0.21%. CD45RO-negative CD8 cells positively selected for CCR7 made up the naive population, which excluded terminally differentiated effector memory CD45RA+ cells. The sequenced sample consisted of naive CD8+ T cells sorted from blood. These receptors were obtained from a man in his thirties or forties in good health.

This chain uses TRBV19 with TRBJ1-1, with 7 bases fitting TRBD1. The CDR3 covers 19 residues. The trim removed 3 bases at V and 1 base at J, leaving 17 bases unmatched. Germline V CDR1 and CDR2: LNHDA, SQIVND (reference sequence). The CDR3 reads CASSMDPDTYRGKNTEAFF. The CDR3 DNA reads as TGTGCCAGTAGTATGGACCCGGACACCTACAGGGGTAAGAACACTGAAGCTTTCTTT.

This chain links TRBV19 with TRBJ2-7; D is undetermined. This CDR3 has 14 residues. The V gene's germline CDR1 is LNHDA and CDR2 SQIVND (reference sequence). V was cut by 2 bases and J by 3 bases, with 11 bases left in between. CDR3 loop: CASSISEKGYEQYF. In nucleotides, the CDR3 is TGTGCCAGTAGTATATCTGAAAAGGGCTACGAGCAGTACTTC. Full variable domain (rest looked up from reference TRBV19 and TRBJ2-7): DGGITQSPKYLFRKEGQNVTLSCEQNLNHDAMYWYRQDPGQGLRLIYYSQIVNDFQKGDIAEGYSVSREKKESFPLTVTSAQKNPTAFYLCASSISEKGYEQYFGPGTRLTVT.

The chain combines TRBV19 with TRBJ1-4, with no clear D. Per germline, CDR1 LNHDA and CDR2 SQIVND (reference sequence). This CDR3 comprises 12 residues. Trimming shortened V by 8 bases and J by 2 bases, and 6 bases separated the two germline ends. The CDR3 DNA sequence: TGTGCCAGTCGGTTGACTAATGAAAAACTGTTTTTT. Its protein product is CASRLTNEKLFF.

The J gene is TRBJ2-1, the V gene TRBV7-2; perhaps TRBD2 as D (6 bases). CDR3 length: 17 amino acids. Germline V gene data show CDR1 as SGHTA and CDR2 as FQGNSA. V was cut by 4 bases and J by 10 bases, with 26 bases left in between. The CDR3 coding sequence is TGTGCCAGCAGCTGGGCGCGCCGGGACTCAACTTCTGGAGAGCAGTTCTTC. Its protein product is CASSWARRDSTSGEQFF. Drawing the rest from reference TRBV7-2 and TRBJ2-1, the complete variable domain is GAGVSQSPSNKVTEKGKDVELRCDPISGHTALYWYRQSLGQGLEFLIYFQGNSAPDKSGLPSDRFSAERTGGSVSTLTIQRTQQEDSAVYLCASSWARRDSTSGEQFFGPGTRLTVL.

The CDR3 spells CASSTGQNSYEQYF. The CDR3 coding sequence is TGCGCCAGCAGCACTGGACAGAATAGCTACGAGCAGTACTTC. The chain uses TRBV4-3 and TRBJ2-7; perhaps TRBD1 as D (6 bases). This CDR3 spans 14 amino acids. The germline CDR1 and CDR2 sequences are LGHNA and YSLEER. Trimming removed 5 bases at V and 3 bases at J, with 14 bases between.

This chain joins TRBV14 and TRBJ1-5; a weak D match, TRBD1 (5 bases). CDR1 is SGHDN, CDR2 FVKESK, per germline. Trimming left V 1 base short and J 7 bases short, with 14 bases between. This CDR3 has 15 residues. For the CDR3, the DNA is TGTGCCAGCAGCCAAGGGCCAGGGAGGGAACAGCCCCAGCATTTT. It specifies CASSQGPGREQPQHF.

The rearrangement joins TRBV27 to TRBJ2-7; the D gene is possibly TRBD2 (6 bases). This CDR3 comprises 15 residues. The germline V gene has CDR1 MNHEY and CDR2 SMNVEV (reference sequence). With 8 bases removed from V and 3 bases from J, the gap between germline ends came to 20 bases. CDR3 nucleotides: TGTGCCAGCGGATACTCCGGGAGCCCCATCTACGAGCAGTACTTC. Translated: CASGYSGSPIYEQYF.

The gene calls are TRBV30 and TRBJ2-7; D uncertain. Germline CDR1 is GTSNPN and CDR2 is SVGIG (reference sequence). The CDR3 loop spans 12 amino acids. The ends were cut back, 5 bases at V and 0 bases at J, with 8 bases in the middle. CDR3: CAWAGHSYEQYF. The CDR3 DNA reads TGTGCCTGGGCCGGTCACTCCTACGAGCAGTACTTC.

The V and J genes are TRBV27 and TRBJ2-7; D not certain. V lost 8 bases and J lost 2, with 10 bases in between. The CDR3 length is 12 residues. Germline assignment: CDR1 MNHEY and CDR2 SMNVEV (reference sequence). The CDR3 DNA reads TGTGCCAGCTCGGCGGATACCTACGAGCAGTACTTC. Amino acids: CASSADTYEQYF.

V gene TRBV15 combines with J gene TRBJ2-1; 10 bases align to TRBD2. Germline V gene sequence: CDR1 LNHNV, CDR2 YYDKDF (reference sequence). Trimming at V came to 0 bases and at J to 8 bases, leaving 13 bases not matched to a gene. CDR3 length: 18 residues. The CDR3 DNA reads as TGTGCCACCAGCAGAGAGTTCTCTAGAAGCGGGAGGGCCTATGAGCAGTTCTTC. Its protein is CATSREFSRSGRAYEQFF. Drawing the rest from reference TRBV15 and TRBJ2-1, the complete variable domain is DAMVIQNPRYQVTQFGKPVTLSCSQTLNHNVMYWYQQKSSQAPKLLFHYYDKDFNNEADTPDNFQSRRPNTSFCFLDIRSPGLGDTAMYLCATSREFSRSGRAYEQFFGPGTRLTVL.

The chain has TRBV7-9 and TRBJ1-5; D gene uncertain. CDR3 length: 13 amino acids. Germline CDR1 reads SEHNR; CDR2 reads FQNEAQ (reference sequence). Trimming shortened V by 6 bases and J by 0 bases, and 6 bases separated the two germline ends. The CDR3 protein is CASRDSSNQPQHF. CDR3 sequence (DNA): TGTGCCAGCAGGGATTCTAGCAATCAGCCCCAGCATTTT.

Worth noting for this clone: This same CDR3 is encoded by further DNA sequences in the sample. The V and J genes are TRBV27 and TRBJ2-7, with 7 bases identical to TRBD1. The V gene end was trimmed by 6 bases and the J gene end by 2 bases; junction bases not matched to a gene: 7. There are 14 residues in the CDR3. In germline, CDR1 is MNHEY, CDR2 SMNVEV (reference sequence). The CDR3: CASSLMGQTYEQYF. DNA of the CDR3: TGTGCCAGCAGCCTAATGGGACAGACCTACGAGCAGTACTTC.

This chain uses TRBV5-1 with TRBJ2-7; TRBD2 matches 7 bases. The CDR3 contains 14 residues. Germline values: CDR1 SGHRS, CDR2 YFSETQ. V shed 4 bases and J 3 bases; nucleotides not matched to a gene: 7. The CDR3 bases are TGCGCCAGCAGCCCGGGGACTACCAGCTACGAGCAGTACTTC. Amino acids: CASSPGTTSYEQYF.

This clone was detected only once. V gene TRBV29-1 combines with J gene TRBJ2-1; no clear D gene. The CDR3 covers 13 residues. Trimming removed 4 bases from V and 4 bases from J, with 11 bases in between. Germline V gene sequence: CDR1 SQVTM, CDR2 ANQGSEA. The CDR3 nucleotides are TGCAGCGTTGGAGCCAGCCCATACAATGAGCAGTTCTTC. Its protein product is CSVGASPYNEQFF.

This chain links TRBV12-5 with TRBJ2-7; D ambiguous. Per germline, CDR1 LGHNT and CDR2 FRNRAP. This CDR3 is 12 amino acids long. Trimming pared 7 bases from V and 7 bases from J, leaving 14 bases between. CDR3 in DNA: TGTGCTAGTGCTGCGGACGTCTTTGAGCAGTACTTC. Its translation: CASAADVFEQYF. Full variable domain (remainder filled in from reference TRBV12-5 and TRBJ2-7): DARVTQTPRHKVTEMGQEVTMRCQPILGHNTVFWYRQTMMQGLELLAYFRNRAPLDDSGMPKDRFSAEMPDATLATLKIQPSEPRDSAVYFCASAADVFEQYFGPGTRLTVT.

This clone appeared once. The CDR3 here is CASSFHTSDANTGELFF. CDR3 coding DNA: TGTGCCAGCAGCTTTCACACCAGCGACGCGAACACCGGGGAGCTGTTTTTT. The chain uses TRBV7-8 and TRBJ2-2; D gene uncertain. CDR3 length: 17 residues. Trimming stripped 3 bases from V and 0 bases from J, with 14 bases between. Germline CDR1 reads SGHVS; CDR2 reads FQNEAQ.

The chain has TRBV7-9 and TRBJ2-7, with 9 bases that match TRBD2. CDR1 is SEHNR, CDR2 FQNEAQ, per germline (reference sequence). V trimming: 5 bases; J trimming: 3 bases; junction bases outside the gene matches: 8. The CDR3 length is 15 residues. This CDR3 reads CASSLETSGDYEQYF. The CDR3 DNA reads TGTGCCAGCAGCCTCGAGACTAGCGGCGACTACGAGCAGTACTTC. Together with reference TRBV7-9 and TRBJ2-7, the CDR3 gives the full variable domain: DTGVSQNPRHKITKRGQNVTFRCDPISEHNRLYWYRQTLGQGPEFLTYFQNEAQLEKSRLLSDRFSAERPKGSFSTLEIQRTEQGDSAMYLCASSLETSGDYEQYFGPGTRLTVT.

This sequence joins TRBV4-1 and TRBJ1-2; 8 bases agree with TRBD1. The V gene's germline CDR1 is MGHRA and CDR2 YSYEKL. Unmatched junction bases numbered 7, after V lost 3 bases and J lost 7 bases. There are 14 residues in the CDR3. Here the CDR3 DNA reads TGCGCCAGCAGCCATGGCAGGGGGCGGCTTGGCTACACCTTC. Translating gives CASSHGRGRLGYTF.

This sequence joins TRBV7-9 and TRBJ2-5, with a weak D call TRBD2 (6 bases). The CDR3 runs 14 residues. Germline V gene lookup returns CDR1 SEHNR and CDR2 FQNEAQ (reference sequence). Deletions cut 5 bases from V and 5 bases from J, with 15 bases between. In DNA, the CDR3 is TGTGCCAGCAGCCCCCAAGCCGGAGGGGAGACCCAGTACTTC. Protein product: CASSPQAGGETQYF.

The chain combines TRBV27 with TRBJ1-4; D unresolved. V lost 3 bases and J lost 7, with 9 bases in between. The germline CDR1 and CDR2 sequences are MNHEY and SMNVEV (reference sequence). The CDR3 is 13 amino acids. In DNA, the CDR3 is TGTGCCAGCAGTTTTCGGGTTGGTGAAAAACTGTTTTTT. Translated, it gives CASSFRVGEKLFF.

The chain couples TRBV19 to TRBJ2-7, with 7 bases aligning to TRBD1. CDR3 size: 15 residues. Trimming at V came to 5 bases and at J to 3 bases, leaving 10 bases not matched to a gene. Looked up from germline, CDR1 is LNHDA and CDR2 is SQIVND (reference sequence). The CDR3 reads CASSFGTVEDYEQYF. In DNA, the CDR3 is TGTGCCAGTAGTTTCGGGACAGTGGAGGACTACGAGCAGTACTTC.

This chain joins TRBV27 and TRBJ1-1, with a possible D match to TRBD1 (6 bases). The CDR3 contains 16 residues. Trimming left V 5 bases short and J 1 base short, with 17 bases between. Germline CDR1 MNHEY, CDR2 SMNVEV (reference sequence). The CDR3 bases are TGTGCCAGCAGTGTCTTGAACGTAGGGGGGAACACTGAAGCTTTCTTT. Its protein product is CASSVLNVGGNTEAFF.